Sequencing of this T cell receptor beta chain was carried out in a study of blood T cell repertoires in COVID-19. Produced via immunoSEQ multiplex PCR; TCRdb's table is partial and in-frame only. The sample shows some 170,000 clones, around three quarters of them seen only once. V was shortened by 5 bases and J by 9 bases, with 16 bases between the two germline ends. The CDR3 consists of 13 residues. Germline assignment: CDR1 SGHAT and CDR2 FQNNGV. This clonotype originated in a man in his 60s with acute or convalescent COVID-19. Source material: peripheral blood. This rearrangement joins TRBV11-2 to TRBJ1-1; D ambiguous. CDR3 sequence (DNA): TGTGCCAGCAGCCCCCTGCTAGACGGGAAAGCTTTCTTT. It codes for CASSPLLDGKAFF. Filled out from reference TRBV11-2 and TRBJ1-1, the complete variable domain reads EAGVAQSPRYKIIEKRQSVAFWCNPISGHATLYWYQQILGQGPKLLIQFQNNGVVDDSQLPKDRFSAERLKGVDSTLKIQPAKLEDSAVYLCASSPLLDGKAFFGQGTRLTVV.